This TCR beta chain was profiled in a study of T cells after somatic rescue of genetic block. Germline V gives CDR1 MNHEY, CDR2 SMNVEV (reference sequence). There are 16 residues in the CDR3. Unmatched junction bases numbered 12, after V lost 6 bases and J lost 7 bases. The method was immunoSEQ multiplex PCR; TCRdb's version includes in-frame clones alone and lacks a portion of them. The top ten hold around 1.6% of the sample, which has tens of thousands of clones, more than 80% seen once. V usage is TRBV27 and J usage is TRBJ2-1, with 10 bases fitting TRBD2. The sample comprised peripheral blood mononuclear cells (PBMCs). The source is a woman aged 18-29 years. CDR3 sequence (DNA): TGTGCCAGCAGCGGGGTACGGACTAGCGGTTTAAATGAGCAGTTCTTC. It yields the protein CASSGVRTSGLNEQFF.